The next 3 T cell receptor beta chains were all read from a single sample in a study of blood T cell repertoires in COVID-19. The protocol was immunoSEQ multiplex PCR, while the TCRdb copy is restricted to in-frame clones and leaves out a portion. The table records about 240,000 clones, 70% to 85% of them present only once. Specimen: peripheral blood. The receptors originated from a woman aged 80 or older with acute or convalescent COVID-19.

The chain employs TRBV19 and TRBJ1-2, with 7 bases lining up with TRBD1. Losses at the gene ends were 3 bases for V and 8 bases for J; bases not matched to a gene: 6. The length of the CDR3 is 13 residues. In germline, CDR1 is LNHDA, CDR2 SQIVND (reference sequence). CDR3: CASSITTGYGYTF. DNA of the CDR3: TGTGCCAGTAGTATCACGACAGGGTACGGCTACACCTTC.

V and J are TRBV6-6 and TRBJ1-2, with a tentative D call TRBD1 (6 bases). Trimming shortened V by 5 bases and J by 3 bases, and 10 bases separated the two germline ends. The CDR3 is 13 amino acids. The germline CDR1 and CDR2 sequences are MNHNY and SVGAGI (reference sequence). This CDR3 reads CASSRDTHYGYTF. The CDR3 nucleotides are TGTGCCAGCAGTCGGGACACCCACTATGGCTACACCTTC.

The rearrangement links TRBV4-2 to TRBJ2-2; 11 bases agree with TRBD2. The CDR3 has 18 amino acids. Losses at the gene ends were 0 bases for V and 4 bases for J; bases not matched to a gene: 7. Germline V CDR1 and CDR2: LGHNA, YNFKEQ. The CDR3 spells CASSQERLAGGPTGELFF. CDR3 DNA sequence: TGTGCCAGCAGCCAAGAGAGGCTAGCGGGGGGACCCACCGGGGAGCTGTTTTTT.